This T cell receptor (beta chain) was obtained from a study of blood T cells in healthy people across ages. Whole-study results and caveats: Roughly linearly, TCR beta diversity per million T cells fell as age increased.

Regarding this clonotype: As yet, its antigen is unknown.

Then a second PCR, running roughly 7 to 11 cycles, was carried out with a sample-barcoded 5' primer and a J-beta primer mix. TCRdb used MiXCR to reprocess the 5' RACE reads, holding one entry per CDR3 protein. The repertoire includes 600,000 to 1,000,000 distinct CDR3 sequences, 20% to 30% of them detected once, and approximately 4% sits in the top ten. The data also belong to a second study, concerning T cells of mothers and their children. As that report states: Unrelated mother-child pairs always had slightly, but never significantly, lower normalized overlap than related pairs.

This receptor was obtained from a boy aged 10-17 years in good health. The source material was blood.

CDR3 bases: TGCGCCAGCAGCTTGGTGACTAGCGGGGTCGAAAGGAATGAGCAGTTCTTC. Protein product: CASSLVTSGVERNEQFF. This sequence joins TRBV5-1 and TRBJ2-1; 11 bases align to TRBD2. Germline loops: CDR1 SGHRS, CDR2 YFSETQ. The CDR3 runs 17 residues. V trimming: 0 bases; J trimming: 7 bases; junction bases outside the gene matches: 9.